A single sample is the source of the 7 T cell receptor beta chains below, sequenced in a study of OX40 agonist ivuxolimab in advanced cancers. Receptor libraries were prepared by the immunoSEQ multiplex PCR assay. In TCRdb, the immuneACCESS table is reduced to in-frame sequences with V and J assigned. These tables do not hold every clone; where another copy was compared, an unresolved V gene accounts for under half, and the others remain unexplained. This sample is represented by some 40,000 clones; about 82% of them were singletons. Less than 40% of the sample belongs to the ten largest clones. The material was CD4+ or CD8+ T cells sorted from blood, obtained in a trial of the OX40 agonist ivuxolimab. The receptor source for this set is an adult with an advanced solid tumor such as melanoma, head and neck, liver or kidney cancer.

This clone was seen more than once but under ten times. The J gene is TRBJ2-7, the V gene TRBV5-1; D remains ambiguous. The CDR3 spans 14 residues. Looked up from germline, CDR1 is SGHRS and CDR2 is YFSETQ. V was trimmed by 2 bases and J by 1 base, leaving 10 bases between them. The CDR3 sequence is CASSFGERSYEQYF. The CDR3 DNA is TGCGCCAGCAGCTTTGGAGAAAGGTCCTACGAGCAGTACTTC.

This chain uses TRBV6-5 with TRBJ2-3; 7 nucleotides agree with TRBD2. Germline CDR1 is MNHEY and CDR2 is SVGAGI. CDR3 length equals 14 residues. V was clipped by 4 bases and J by 2 bases; unmatched bases: 3. The CDR3 protein is CASSLGLDTDTQYF. Here the CDR3 DNA reads TGTGCCAGCAGTTTAGGACTAGACACAGATACGCAGTATTTT.

This chain joins TRBV29-1 and TRBJ1-5; a possible D gene is TRBD1 (5 bases). Trimming left V 4 bases short and J 4 bases short, with 11 bases between. The length of the CDR3 is 13 residues. In germline, CDR1 is SQVTM, CDR2 ANQGSEA. The chain's CDR3 is CSVGGDLNQPQHF. The CDR3 DNA sequence: TGCAGCGTTGGGGGGGATCTGAATCAGCCCCAGCATTTT. Using reference TRBV29-1 and TRBJ1-5 for the parts outside the CDR3, the full variable domain is SAVISQKPSRDICQRGTSLTIQCQVDSQVTMMFWYRQQPGQSLTLIATANQGSEATYESGFVIDKFPISRPNLTFSTLTVSNMSPEDSSIYLCSVGGDLNQPQHFGDGTRLSIL.

The CDR3 coding sequence is TGTGCCAGTAGTATATATCCCAAAGAGGGGTATGGCTACACCTTC. Amino acid sequence: CASSIYPKEGYGYTF. V gene TRBV19 combines with J gene TRBJ1-2; weak D call: TRBD1 (5 bases). With 2 bases removed from V and 5 bases from J, the gap between germline ends came to 15 bases. There are 15 residues in the CDR3. From germline, CDR1 is LNHDA and CDR2 SQIVND (reference sequence).

This rearrangement joins TRBV7-9 to TRBJ1-4; 9 bases are shared with TRBD1. Germline V gene lookup returns CDR1 SEHNR and CDR2 FQNEAQ (reference sequence). J lost 5 bases, V lost 5 bases, and 6 bases had no gene match. This CDR3 region has 15 residues. The CDR3 bases are TGTGCCAGCAGCCCGGGACAGGGAAGAAATGAAAAACTGTTTTTT. The encoded protein is CASSPGQGRNEKLFF.

The chain carries TRBV4-1 and TRBJ1-4; 7 nucleotides agree with TRBD1. CDR3 length equals 14 residues. Germline loops: CDR1 MGHRA, CDR2 YSYEKL. With 1 base clipped from V and 4 bases from J, the junction kept 0 bases outside the gene matches. CDR3 sequence: CASSQGQGNEKLFF. DNA of the CDR3: TGCGCCAGCAGCCAAGGACAGGGTAATGAAAAACTGTTTTTT.

The chain uses TRBV7-8 and TRBJ2-1; 8 nucleotides match TRBD1. The CDR3 is 17 amino acids. Trimming took 3 bases from V and 4 from J; bases not matched to a gene: 11. Germline loops: CDR1 SGHVS, CDR2 FQNEAQ. CDR3 nucleotides: TGTGCCAGCAGCTTTTCCCCCCCGACAGGGGTGTACAATGAGCAGTTCTTC. Amino acid sequence: CASSFSPPTGVYNEQFF.